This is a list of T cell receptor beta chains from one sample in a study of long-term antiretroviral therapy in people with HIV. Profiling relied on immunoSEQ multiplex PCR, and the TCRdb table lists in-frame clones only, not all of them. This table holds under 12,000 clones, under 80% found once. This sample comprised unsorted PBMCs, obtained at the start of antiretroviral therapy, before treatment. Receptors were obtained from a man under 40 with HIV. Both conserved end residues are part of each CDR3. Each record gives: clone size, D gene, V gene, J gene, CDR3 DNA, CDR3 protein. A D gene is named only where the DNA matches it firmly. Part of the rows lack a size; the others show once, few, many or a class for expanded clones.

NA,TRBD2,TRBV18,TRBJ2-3,TGTGCCAGCTCACCCATTACTAGCGGGGGGATTAGCACAGATACGCAGTATTTT,CASSPITSGGISTDTQYF
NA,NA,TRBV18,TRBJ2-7,TGTGCCAGCTCACCACCAGGGGGTGGATACGAGCAGTACTTC,CASSPPGGGYEQYF
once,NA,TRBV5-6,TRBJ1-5,TGTGCCAGCAGCACCTTTGGTCAGCCCCAGCATTTT,CASSTFGQPQHF
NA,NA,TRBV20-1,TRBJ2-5,TGCAGTGCTACCCCCCCAGAGACCCAGTACTTC,CSATPPETQYF
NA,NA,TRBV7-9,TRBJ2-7,TGTGCCAGCGGGGACGGTTCCTACGAGCAGTACTTC,CASGDGSYEQYF
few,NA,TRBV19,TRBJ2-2,TGTGCCAGTAGTACCGACCCGTCATTCGGGGCCACCGGGGAGCTGTTTTTT,CASSTDPSFGATGELFF
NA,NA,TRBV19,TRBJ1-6,TGTGCCAGTAGTATCGGGGGGAGTTCACCCCTCCACTTT,CASSIGGSSPLHF
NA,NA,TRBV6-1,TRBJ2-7,TGTGCCAGCAGGGGCCCCCTTTACGAGCAGTACTTC,CASRGPLYEQYF
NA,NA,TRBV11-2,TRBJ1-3,TGTGCCAGCAGCTTAGCACATTCCTCTGGAAACACCATATATTTT,CASSLAHSSGNTIYF
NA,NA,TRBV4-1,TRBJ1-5,TGCGCCAGCAGCCAAGATAAGGGAAAGAACAATCAGCCCCAGCATTTT,CASSQDKGKNNQPQHF
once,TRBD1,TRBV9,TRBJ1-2,TGTGCCAGCAGCGTAGACGGGACAGGGGATGGCTACACCTTC,CASSVDGTGDGYTF
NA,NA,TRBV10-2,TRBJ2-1,TGCGCCAGCAGTGGTCACAATGAGCAGTTCTTC,CASSGHNEQFF
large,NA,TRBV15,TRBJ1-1,TGTGCCACCAGCAGTACCCCTATGGGGGGCGTCACTGAAGCTTTCTTT,CATSSTPMGGVTEAFF
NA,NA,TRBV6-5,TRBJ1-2,TGTGCCAGCAGTTACTCGAATGGGTATGGCTACACCTTC,CASSYSNGYGYTF
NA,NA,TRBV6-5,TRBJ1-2,TGTGCCAGCAGTCCCCGGGGGTGGGGCTACACCTTC,CASSPRGWGYTF
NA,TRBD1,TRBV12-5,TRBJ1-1,TGTGCTAGTGGTTTGGTTGGGGGACAGCGGACTGAAGCTTTCTTT,CASGLVGGQRTEAFF
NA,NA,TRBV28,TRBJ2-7,TGTGCCAGCGGTGGGCACGAGCAGTACTTC,CASGGHEQYF
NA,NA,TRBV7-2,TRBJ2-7,TGTGCCAGCAGCTTAGATGCTAGGAAAGGCGAGCAGTACTTC,CASSLDARKGEQYF
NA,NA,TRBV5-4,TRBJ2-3,TGTGCCAGCAGCTTGGGGGGAAGCACAGATACGCAGTATTTT,CASSLGGSTDTQYF
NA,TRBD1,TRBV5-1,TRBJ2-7,TGCGCCAGCGCCCCGGGACAGGGGGTTTACGAGCAGTACTTC,CASAPGQGVYEQYF
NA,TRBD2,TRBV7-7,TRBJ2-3,TGTGCCAGCAGCTTAGGGGCTAGCGGGCGCGCAGATACGCAGTATTTT,CASSLGASGRADTQYF
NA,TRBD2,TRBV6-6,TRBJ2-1,TGTGCCAGCAGTCACCGGACTAGCGGGGGCAATGAGCAGTTCTTC,CASSHRTSGGNEQFF
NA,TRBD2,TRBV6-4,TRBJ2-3,TGTGCCAGCAGTGACTCCCTGGATAGCGGGGTCGATACGCAGTATTTT,CASSDSLDSGVDTQYF
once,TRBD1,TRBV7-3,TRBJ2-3,TGTGCCAGCAGCTTATCCCGGGACAGGGGTGCAGATACGCAGTATTTT,CASSLSRDRGADTQYF
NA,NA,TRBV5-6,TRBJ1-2,TGTGCCAGCAGCAGTAGGGGGAATGCTAACTATGGCTACACCTTC,CASSSRGNANYGYTF
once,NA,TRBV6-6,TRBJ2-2,TGTGCCAGCAGTTACATCGCCGGGGAGCTGTTTTTT,CASSYIAGELFF
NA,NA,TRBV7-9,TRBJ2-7,TGTGCCAGCAGCACAGGGAACAACGAGCAGTACTTC,CASSTGNNEQYF
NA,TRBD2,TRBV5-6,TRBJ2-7,TGTGCCAGCAGCAGCGCTGGGACTAGCGGGACCGAGCAGTACTTC,CASSSAGTSGTEQYF
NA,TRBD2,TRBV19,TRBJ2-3,TGTGCCAGTGGGGCTAGCGGGAGTACAGATACGCAGTATTTT,CASGASGSTDTQYF
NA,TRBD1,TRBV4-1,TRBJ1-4,TGCGCCAGCAGCCCAGGGGTGCTAGGGGGCGAAAAACTGTTTTTT,CASSPGVLGGEKLFF
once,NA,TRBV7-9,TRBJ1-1,TGTGCCAGCAGCTTAGGAGAGAGTACTGAAGCTTTCTTT,CASSLGESTEAFF
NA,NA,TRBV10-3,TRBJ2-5,TGTGCCATCAGTGACGGGGAGACCCAGTACTTC,CAISDGETQYF
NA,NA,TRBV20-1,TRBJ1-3,TGCAGCGGAGTTACTGGAAACACCATATATTTT,CSGVTGNTIYF
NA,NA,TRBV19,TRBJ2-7,TGTGCCAGTAGGGCGGGACACCGTCCCTACGAGCAGTACTTC,CASRAGHRPYEQYF
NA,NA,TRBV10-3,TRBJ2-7,TGTGCCATCCGGAGCGGTCCCTACGAGCAGTACTTC,CAIRSGPYEQYF
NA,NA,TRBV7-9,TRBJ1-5,TGTGCCAGCAGCCCCAGGGGCGACCAGCCCCAGCATTTT,CASSPRGDQPQHF
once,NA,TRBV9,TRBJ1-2,TGTGCCAGCAGCGGTGACAGGTTTCGGGGCTACACCTTC,CASSGDRFRGYTF
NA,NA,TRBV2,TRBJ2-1,TGTGCCAGCAGTGATACCGCCCGGAGTAATGAGCAGTTCTTC,CASSDTARSNEQFF
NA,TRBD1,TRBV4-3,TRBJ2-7,TGCGCCAGCAGCGGGCGACAGGGGCCCTCCTACGAGCAGTACTTC,CASSGRQGPSYEQYF